Following are 32 T cell receptor beta chains from one sample sequenced in a study of shared clonotypes between healthy human individuals. Profiling relied on immunoSEQ multiplex PCR, and the TCRdb table lists in-frame clones only, not all of them. The sample lists 2 million to 2.5 million clones; 95% were seen once. Material: naive CD4+ T cells sorted from blood. Subset indicated: CD45RA+ positively selected. Receptors originate from a man younger than 35 in good health.

This chain uses TRBV19 with TRBJ2-7; perhaps TRBD2 as D (7 bases). The CDR3 contains 11 residues. V lost 3 bases and J lost 11, with 11 bases in between. CDR1 and CDR2 (germline): LNHDA, SQIVND (reference sequence). This chain's CDR3 is CASSIGRDKYF. The DNA for the CDR3 is TGTGCCAGTAGTATTGGGAGGGACAAGTACTTC.

J is TRBJ1-1 and V is TRBV7-9; D gene unclear. This CDR3 is built from 14 residues. Trimming left V 3 bases short and J 0 bases short, with 8 bases between. The germline V gene has CDR1 SEHNR and CDR2 FQNEAQ (reference sequence). Here the CDR3 DNA reads TGTGCCAGCAGCTTTCTCGTATTGAACACTGAAGCTTTCTTT. This translates into CASSFLVLNTEAFF. The whole variable domain, remainder taken from reference TRBV7-9 and TRBJ1-1, is DTGVSQNPRHKITKRGQNVTFRCDPISEHNRLYWYRQTLGQGPEFLTYFQNEAQLEKSRLLSDRFSAERPKGSFSTLEIQRTEQGDSAMYLCASSFLVLNTEAFFGQGTRLTVV.

Of note for this clone: Other DNA variants within this sample encode the same CDR3. The V call is TRBV6-5, the J call TRBJ1-6; perhaps TRBD1 as D (5 bases). The ends were cut back, 5 bases at V and 7 bases at J, with 15 bases in the middle. This CDR3 comprises 15 residues. Germline-derived CDR1 and CDR2 are MNHEY and SVGAGI. The DNA of the CDR3 is TGTGCCAGCAGTCGTACCGGGACGGAGAATTCACCCCTCCACTTT. Translated, it gives CASSRTGTENSPLHF.

The rearrangement links TRBV29-1 to TRBJ2-3; perhaps TRBD2 as D (5 bases). The CDR3 has 17 amino acids. With 0 bases removed from V and 3 bases from J, the gap between germline ends came to 19 bases. Germline V gives CDR1 SQVTM, CDR2 ANQGSEA. CDR3 amino acids: CSVEDLPGYPGTDTQYF. CDR3 DNA sequence: TGCAGCGTTGAAGATCTTCCGGGGTACCCGGGGACAGATACGCAGTATTTT.

The chain joins TRBV18 to TRBJ2-6; no clear D gene. V was pared by 1 base and J by 1 base, with 11 bases between. CDR1 is KGHSH, CDR2 LQKENI, per germline. The CDR3 is 17 residues long. For the CDR3, the DNA is TGTGCCAGCTCACCACAATCGCTATTATCTGGGGCCAACGTCCTGACTTTC. It is translated as CASSPQSLLSGANVLTF. Full variable domain (rest looked up from reference TRBV18 and TRBJ2-6): NAGVMQNPRHLVRRRGQEARLRCSPMKGHSHVYWYRQLPEEGLKFMVYLQKENIIDESGMPKERFSAEFPKEGPSILRIQQVVRGDSAAYFCASSPQSLLSGANVLTFGAGSRLTVL.

With regard to this clone: This same CDR3 is encoded by further DNA sequences in the sample. CDR3 sequence reads: CASSPQGGNSPLHF. The CDR3 bases are TGTGCCAGCTCACCCCAGGGTGGTAATTCACCCCTCCACTTT. The chain recombines TRBV18 with TRBJ1-6, with D possibly matching TRBD1 (5 bases). Germline values: CDR1 KGHSH, CDR2 LQKENI. V was cut by 3 bases and J by 6 bases, with 9 bases left in between. The CDR3 loop spans 14 amino acids.

This clone has just one count. The genes are TRBV19 and TRBJ1-1; D possibly corresponds to TRBD1 (5 bases). The V and J ends lost 9 bases and 2 bases respectively, with 19 bases between them. Germline CDR1 and CDR2: LNHDA and SQIVND (reference sequence). The CDR3 has 15 residues. This CDR3 is CASTPAGIVNTEAFF. In nucleotides, the CDR3 is TGTGCCAGCACACCGGCAGGGATTGTCAACACTGAAGCTTTCTTT.

The chain carries TRBV5-4 and TRBJ1-2; 9 bases are a match to TRBD1. The trim removed 5 bases at V and 3 bases at J, leaving 2 bases unmatched. Germline loops: CDR1 SGHNT, CDR2 YYREEE (reference sequence). The CDR3 contains 13 residues. CDR3 residues: CASSRTGDYGYTF. The DNA for the CDR3 is TGTGCCAGCAGTCGGACAGGGGACTATGGCTACACCTTC.

This clone was counted between two and nine times. The gene calls are TRBV7-9 and TRBJ1-1; perhaps TRBD1 as D (5 bases). Trimming took off 4 bases at V and 12 bases at J, with 18 bases between the two ends. The CDR3 is 13 residues long. Germline V gene lookup returns CDR1 SEHNR and CDR2 FQNEAQ (reference sequence). As DNA, the CDR3 is TGTGCCAGCAGCTCCCTAGGGGCGGGGAGAACTTTCTTT. This encodes CASSSLGAGRTFF.

This clone occurred once. J is TRBJ1-2 and V is TRBV27, with 7 bases lining up with TRBD1. This CDR3 comprises 13 residues. Germline loops: CDR1 MNHEY, CDR2 SMNVEV (reference sequence). Losses at the gene ends were 5 bases for V and 5 bases for J; bases not matched to a gene: 5. This chain's CDR3 is CASSLDRRYGYTF. The CDR3 DNA follows: TGTGCCAGCAGTCTGGACAGGAGATATGGCTACACCTTC.

The chain joins TRBV5-4 to TRBJ2-1; TRBD2 agrees at 14 bases. The CDR3 consists of 19 residues. The germline CDR1 and CDR2 sequences are SGHNT and YYREEE (reference sequence). The V gene end was trimmed by 4 bases and the J gene end by 5 bases; junction bases not matched to a gene: 14. The CDR3 coding sequence is TGTGCCAGCAGCCGAGGGACTAGCGGGGGCTTTGGAGGCAACAATGAGCAGTTCTTC. It is translated as CASSRGTSGGFGGNNEQFF.

This clone was counted once. This rearrangement joins TRBV7-9 to TRBJ1-1; D is uncertain. In germline, CDR1 is SEHNR, CDR2 FQNEAQ (reference sequence). The CDR3 is 15 residues long. With 0 bases removed from V and 2 bases from J, the gap between germline ends came to 10 bases. CDR3 DNA: TGTGCCAGCAGCTTAGCCGGGATTTATAACACTGAAGCTTTCTTT. It codes for CASSLAGIYNTEAFF.

The CDR3 region has the DNA TGCGCCAGCAGCTTGGTGCACGGCGACACCGGGGAGCTGTTTTTT. Translated, it gives CASSLVHGDTGELFF. This chain links TRBV5-1 with TRBJ2-2; no firm D call. Germline loops: CDR1 SGHRS, CDR2 YFSETQ. V lost 0 bases and J lost 3, with 9 bases in between. This CDR3 spans 15 amino acids.

This chain links TRBV27 with TRBJ1-2; TRBD1 matches 8 bases. Germline CDR1 MNHEY, CDR2 SMNVEV (reference sequence). V shed 4 bases, J shed 8 bases, and the junction held 12 bases outside the gene matches. This CDR3 has 15 residues. This CDR3 reads CASSSTGGNRRGYTF. The CDR3 bases are TGTGCCAGCAGTTCCACAGGGGGGAATCGGCGAGGCTACACCTTC.

This sequence joins TRBV29-1 and TRBJ1-2; D unclear. The CDR3 runs 11 residues. The V gene lost 7 bases and the J gene lost 1 base, with 7 bases spanning the gap. CDR1 is SQVTM, CDR2 ANQGSEA, per germline. The CDR3 bases are TGCAGCGCCGGGGATAACTATGGCTACACCTTC. Residues: CSAGDNYGYTF.

This clone showed up just once. This sequence joins TRBV14 and TRBJ2-7; D might be TRBD2 (5 bases). CDR1 and CDR2 (germline): SGHDN, FVKESK. V lost 1 base to trimming and J lost 5 bases, with 12 bases between them. This CDR3 has 14 residues. CDR3 DNA: TGTGCCAGCAGCCAAGGATACAGAGGGAACGAGCAGTACTTC. It is translated as CASSQGYRGNEQYF.

This rearrangement joins TRBV5-1 to TRBJ2-5; possibly TRBD2 for D (6 bases). The CDR3 has 14 amino acids. V was shortened by 1 base and J by 2 bases, with 9 bases between the two germline ends. The germline gives CDR1 SGHRS, CDR2 YFSETQ. The CDR3 loop reads CASSLWGEQETQYF. DNA for the CDR3: TGCGCCAGCAGCTTGTGGGGGGAACAAGAGACCCAGTACTTC.

The J gene is TRBJ1-2, the V gene TRBV6-5; D remains unclear. The CDR3 spans 13 residues. V lost 6 bases to trimming and J lost 0 bases, with 8 bases between them. Germline loops: CDR1 MNHEY, CDR2 SVGAGI. The CDR3 DNA is TGTGCCAGCAGAACGACCGCTAACTATGGCTACACCTTC. Its translation: CASRTTANYGYTF.

The chain has TRBV2 and TRBJ1-5; possibly TRBD1 for D (6 bases). Trimming left V 2 bases short and J 2 bases short, with 13 bases between. The germline gives CDR1 SNHLY, CDR2 FYNNEI. CDR3 length equals 16 residues. DNA of the CDR3: TGTGCCAGCAGTGAACTAACAGGGAAAGGCAATCAGCCCCAGCATTTT. This translates into CASSELTGKGNQPQHF.

The chain couples TRBV10-1 to TRBJ2-5, with unresolved D. Trimming took 0 bases from V and 2 from J, leaving 7 bases between them. CDR1 and CDR2 from the germline V gene are WNHNN and SYGVQD (reference sequence). The CDR3 runs to 14 residues. In DNA form, the CDR3 reads TGCGCCAGCAGTGAGTCGGGGATACAAGAGACCCAGTACTTC. Translating gives CASSESGIQETQYF.

CDR3 in DNA: TGTGCCAGCAGCGCAGCTTCGGGAGCGGGAGTTGAGCAGTACTTC. This translates into CASSAASGAGVEQYF. The chain links TRBV9 to TRBJ2-7, with 8 bases matching TRBD2. V shed 3 bases, J shed 7 bases, and the junction held 12 bases outside the gene matches. Germline CDR1 and CDR2: SGDLS and YYNGEE. The CDR3 consists of 15 residues. Based on the CDR3 plus reference TRBV9 and TRBJ2-7, the full variable domain is DSGVTQTPKHLITATGQRVTLRCSPRSGDLSVYWYQQSLDQGLQFLIQYYNGEERAKGNILERFSAQQFPDLHSELNLSSLELGDSALYFCASSAASGAGVEQYFGPGTRLTVT.

This chain links TRBV6-1 with TRBJ1-2; 11 bases agree with TRBD1. The CDR3 spans 16 residues. Germline loops: CDR1 MNHNS, CDR2 SASEGT. J gave up 6 bases and V 4 bases, and 10 bases lay outside the gene matches. The CDR3 loop reads CASSARDRGKENGYTF. CDR3 DNA sequence: TGTGCCAGCAGTGCGCGGGACAGGGGGAAGGAAAATGGCTACACCTTC.

The V and J genes are TRBV7-9 and TRBJ2-1; D gene ambiguous. CDR3 length: 13 residues. Germline assignment: CDR1 SEHNR and CDR2 FQNEAQ (reference sequence). The V end was cut by 5 bases, the J end by 6 bases, with 11 bases between. CDR3 residues: CASSTLKGNEQFF. The CDR3 DNA is TGTGCCAGCAGCACACTTAAGGGCAATGAGCAGTTCTTC.

The J gene is TRBJ1-2, the V gene TRBV30, with no clear D. This CDR3 is 15 amino acids long. The V end was cut by 3 bases, the J end by 0 bases, with 14 bases between. Germline CDR1 reads GTSNPN; CDR2 reads SVGIG (reference sequence). The CDR3 spells CAWSASLLANYGYTF. The CDR3 DNA reads TGTGCCTGGAGCGCCAGTTTACTCGCTAACTATGGCTACACCTTC.

This clone was observed a few times. The identical CDR3 is also encoded by other nucleotide sequences in the sample. This chain uses TRBV30 with TRBJ1-1, with unresolved D. Deletions cut 2 bases from V and 1 base from J, with 5 bases between. Germline assignment: CDR1 GTSNPN and CDR2 SVGIG (reference sequence). This CDR3 has 12 amino acids. As DNA, the CDR3 is TGTGCCTGGAGTCAGGAGAACACTGAAGCTTTCTTT. Translating it yields CAWSQENTEAFF.

Of note for this clone: Other DNA sequences from this sample encode an identical CDR3 as well. V usage is TRBV7-2 and J usage is TRBJ2-5; tentatively, D is TRBD1 or TRBD2 (5 bases each). Germline CDR1 is SGHTA and CDR2 is FQGNSA. The CDR3 length is 15 residues. V was trimmed by 0 bases and J by 2 bases, leaving 10 bases between them. This CDR3 is CASSLAGWGQETQYF. Here the CDR3 DNA reads TGTGCCAGCAGCTTAGCGGGGTGGGGGCAAGAGACCCAGTACTTC.

This chain links TRBV6-5 with TRBJ2-3; possible D gene TRBD1, 6 bases. Trimming shortened V by 4 bases and J by 2 bases, and 10 bases separated the two germline ends. Per the germline V gene, CDR1 is MNHEY and CDR2 is SVGAGI. This CDR3 has 14 residues. The CDR3 region is CASSWTVHTDTQYF. CDR3 in DNA: TGTGCCAGCAGTTGGACAGTCCACACAGATACGCAGTATTTT.

The table lists this clone with a count of one. The chain links TRBV14 to TRBJ1-6; D is undetermined. Deletions cut 4 bases from V and 9 bases from J, with 7 bases between. CDR1 SGHDN and CDR2 FVKESK come from the germline V gene. The CDR3 is made up of 12 amino acids. Here the CDR3 DNA reads TGTGCCAGCAGCCTCCAAGGTTCACCCCTCCACTTT. It codes for CASSLQGSPLHF.

Points on this clone: At the DNA level, this CDR3 is encoded by other sequences in the same sample as well. The V call is TRBV10-3, the J call TRBJ1-6, with D uncertain. The CDR3 sequence is 14 residues long. Germline V CDR1 and CDR2: ENHRY, SYGVKD. With 2 bases removed from V and 5 bases from J, the gap between germline ends came to 7 bases. In nucleotides, the CDR3 is TGTGCCATCAGTGAGACCGGGAATAATTCACCCCTCCACTTT. This codes for CAISETGNNSPLHF.

Concerning this clone: The sample holds other DNA sequences that translate to the same CDR3. The rearrangement joins TRBV30 to TRBJ2-3; D uncertain. Germline CDR1 and CDR2: GTSNPN and SVGIG (reference sequence). This CDR3 is built from 11 residues. V was trimmed by 0 bases and J by 6 bases, leaving 4 bases between them. In nucleotides, the CDR3 is TGTGCCTGGAGTGTTGGGGATACGCAGTATTTT. It encodes CAWSVGDTQYF. The full variable domain, with the rest looked up from reference TRBV30 and TRBJ2-3, is SQTIHQWPATLVQPVGSPLSLECTVEGTSNPNLYWYRQAAGRGLQLLFYSVGIGQISSEVPQNLSASRPQDRQFILSSKKLLLSDSGFYLCAWSVGDTQYFGPGTRLTVL.

The J gene is TRBJ2-7, the V gene TRBV10-1, with 12 bases that match TRBD2. The CDR3 consists of 15 residues. Per germline, CDR1 WNHNN and CDR2 SYGVQD (reference sequence). The ends lost 4 bases at V and 7 bases at J; junction bases unmatched: 8. The CDR3 DNA sequence: TGCGCCAGCAGTGCGACTAGCGGGAGAGTAGGGGAGCAGTACTTC. Translation gives CASSATSGRVGEQYF.

The rearrangement links TRBV5-1 to TRBJ2-5; 7 bases fit TRBD1. The CDR3 is 13 residues long. Trimming removed 3 bases from V and 3 bases from J; junction bases left unmatched: 2. Germline V gene sequence: CDR1 SGHRS, CDR2 YFSETQ. CDR3: CASSWGTEETQYF. The CDR3 DNA is TGCGCCAGCAGCTGGGGGACAGAAGAGACCCAGTACTTC.